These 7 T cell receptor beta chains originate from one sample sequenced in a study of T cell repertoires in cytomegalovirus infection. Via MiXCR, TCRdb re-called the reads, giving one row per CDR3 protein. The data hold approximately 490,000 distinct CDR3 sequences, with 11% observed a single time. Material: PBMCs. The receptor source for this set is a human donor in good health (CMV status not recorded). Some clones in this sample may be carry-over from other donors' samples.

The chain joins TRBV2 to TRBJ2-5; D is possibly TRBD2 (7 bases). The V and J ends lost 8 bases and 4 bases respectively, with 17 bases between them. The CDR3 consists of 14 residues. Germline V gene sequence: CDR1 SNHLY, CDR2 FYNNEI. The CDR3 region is CASWRGRGGETQYF. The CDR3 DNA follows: TGTGCCAGCTGGAGGGGTAGGGGGGGAGAGACCCAGTACTTC.

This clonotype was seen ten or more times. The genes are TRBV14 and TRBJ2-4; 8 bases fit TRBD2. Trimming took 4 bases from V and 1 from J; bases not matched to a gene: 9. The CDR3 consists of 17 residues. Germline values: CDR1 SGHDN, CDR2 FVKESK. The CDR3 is CASSPSGSGAAKNIQYF. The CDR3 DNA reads TGTGCCAGCAGCCCCAGCGGGAGTGGGGCGGCCAAAAACATTCAGTACTTC.

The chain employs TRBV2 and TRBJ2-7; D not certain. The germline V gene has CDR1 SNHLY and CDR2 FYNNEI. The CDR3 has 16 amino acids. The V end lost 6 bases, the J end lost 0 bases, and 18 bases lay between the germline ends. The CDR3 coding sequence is TGTGCCAGCAGGGGCGACTTCTATCCCGCCTCCTACGAGCAGTACTTC. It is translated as CASRGDFYPASYEQYF.

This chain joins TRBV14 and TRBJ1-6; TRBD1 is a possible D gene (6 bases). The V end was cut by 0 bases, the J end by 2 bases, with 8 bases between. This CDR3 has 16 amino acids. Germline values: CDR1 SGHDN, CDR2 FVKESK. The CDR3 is CASSQEKGAYNSPLHF. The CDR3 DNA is TGTGCCAGCAGCCAAGAGAAGGGGGCCTATAATTCACCCCTCCACTTT.

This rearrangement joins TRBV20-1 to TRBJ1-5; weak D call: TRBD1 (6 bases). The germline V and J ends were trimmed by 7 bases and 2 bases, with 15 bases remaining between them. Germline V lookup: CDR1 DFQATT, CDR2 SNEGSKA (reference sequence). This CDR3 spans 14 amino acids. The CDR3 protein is CSGRSRGGNQPQHF. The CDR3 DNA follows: TGCAGTGGTCGTTCCAGGGGCGGCAATCAGCCCCAGCATTTT.

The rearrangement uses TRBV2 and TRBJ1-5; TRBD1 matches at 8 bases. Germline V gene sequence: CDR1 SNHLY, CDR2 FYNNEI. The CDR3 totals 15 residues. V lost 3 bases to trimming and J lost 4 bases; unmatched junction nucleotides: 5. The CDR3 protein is CASSDQGQVNQPQHF. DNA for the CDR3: TGTGCCAGCAGTGATCAGGGACAGGTTAATCAGCCCCAGCATTTT.

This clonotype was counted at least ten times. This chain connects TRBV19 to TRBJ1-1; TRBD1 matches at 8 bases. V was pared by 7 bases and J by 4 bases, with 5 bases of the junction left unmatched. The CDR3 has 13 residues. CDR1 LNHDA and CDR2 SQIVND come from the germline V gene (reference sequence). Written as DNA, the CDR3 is TGTGCCAGTACTCCGGACAGGGCCACTGAAGCTTTCTTT. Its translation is CASTPDRATEAFF. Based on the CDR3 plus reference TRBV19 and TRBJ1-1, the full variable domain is DGGITQSPKYLFRKEGQNVTLSCEQNLNHDAMYWYRQDPGQGLRLIYYSQIVNDFQKGDIAEGYSVSREKKESFPLTVTSAQKNPTAFYLCASTPDRATEAFFGQGTRLTVV.